This record covers a single TCR beta chain. Its antigen remains unidentified. Drawn from each donor were 8.5 to 10 milliliters of peripheral blood. Looked up from germline, CDR1 is DFQATT and CDR2 is SNEGSKA (reference sequence). CDR3 size: 14 residues. This entry comes from a study of blood T cells in healthy people across ages. Then a second PCR, running roughly 7 to 11 cycles, was carried out with a sample-barcoded 5' primer and a J-beta primer mix. Using its own MiXCR run on the 5' RACE reads, TCRdb lists one record per CDR3 protein. The repertoire holds 700,000 to 950,000 distinct CDR3 sequences, around 46% seen once, with 20% to 25% in the top ten. General study findings and limits: Strongly correlated with naive T cell percentage was TCR beta diversity.

This clonotype was obtained from a woman aged 60-70 years in good health. This sequence joins TRBV20-1 and TRBJ2-4; TRBD2 matches at 13 bases. The tail of the sequence fits TRBJ2-7 better, so the J call may be wrong. The specimen was blood. The CDR3 coding sequence is TGCAGCTTCGGACTAGCGGGAGTAAACCGCGAGCAGTACTTC. It specifies CSFGLAGVNREQYF.